This entry is about one T cell receptor beta chain. The antigen is unknown. The time point here: baseline, week 1 (first vaccination visit). Described treatment: pre-vaccination baseline after standard-of-care therapy. V shed 7 bases and J shed 2 bases, with 12 bases lying between them. The CDR3 extends over 14 amino acids. Germline assignment: CDR1 SNHLY and CDR2 FYNNEI. The data belong to a study of a mutant IDH1 vaccine in newly diagnosed glioma. Study details: Treated patients, around 60% male and around 40% female, averaged roughly 40 years of age.

The repertoire was sequenced with immunoSEQ multiplex PCR; TCRdb's copy has only in-frame clones and lacks some. Of about 51,000 clones in the sample, over 60% were seen once. Study results and limitations: Pseudoprogression seemed unrelated to changes in top peripheral T cell clonotypes. Detectable vaccine-induced immune responses arose in 80% to 95% of patients.

The chain uses TRBV2 and TRBJ2-1, with no clear D. The receptor was isolated from a woman between 35 and 50 years old with glioma. The specimen was PBMCs, collected from a glioma patient treated with radiotherapy, temozolomide or both. CDR3 nucleotides: TGTGCCAGCATTTTCCAGTTAACCTACAATGAGCAGTTCTTC. Translation gives CASIFQLTYNEQFF.